These 29 T cell receptor beta chains were sequenced from one sample in a study of cytomegalovirus exposure and HLA in healthy donors. TCRdb keeps only in-frame clones here, not all; method: immunoSEQ multiplex PCR. Of about 82,000 clones detected, 85% to 95% appear once; the ten largest clones hold around 0.69%. The specimen was PBMCs. The receptors originated from a woman between 18 and 29 years old in good health and CMV-seronegative.

The chain employs TRBV19 and TRBJ2-7; D might be TRBD1 (6 bases). The CDR3 covers 15 residues. CDR1 and CDR2 from the germline V gene are LNHDA and SQIVND (reference sequence). Trimming pared 6 bases from V and 0 bases from J, leaving 15 bases between. CDR3: CASSSGQGPSYEQYF. Here the CDR3 DNA reads TGTGCCAGTAGCTCGGGACAAGGACCCTCCTACGAGCAGTACTTC.

This rearrangement joins TRBV5-6 to TRBJ2-7, with 9 bases fitting TRBD1. CDR3 length: 15 amino acids. Unmatched junction bases numbered 5, after V lost 0 bases and J lost 4 bases. Per germline, CDR1 SGHDT and CDR2 YYEEEE. The CDR3 bases are TGTGCCAGCAGCTTGGTGGGGACAGGGCAGTACGAGCAGTACTTC. Translating it yields CASSLVGTGQYEQYF. The entire variable domain, with the rest obtained from reference TRBV5-6 and TRBJ2-7, is as follows: DAGVTQSPTHLIKTRGQQVTLRCSPKSGHDTVSWYQQALGQGPQFIFQYYEEEERQRGNFPDRFSGHQFPNYSSELNVNALLLGDSALYLCASSLVGTGQYEQYFGPGTRLTVT.

Only one count was recorded for this clone. The chain combines TRBV4-3 with TRBJ1-3; D is ambiguous. The ends were cut back, 3 bases at V and 8 bases at J, with 11 bases in the middle. Germline lookup yields CDR1 LGHNA and CDR2 YSLEER. This CDR3 has 13 residues. The CDR3 DNA reads as TGCGCCAGCAGCCAGGGTCGCGGGCACACCATATATTTT. Translating it yields CASSQGRGHTIYF.

The CDR3 DNA is TGTGCCTGGATCCCGGGGGGGGGATCCCCGGGGCCCTACGAGCAGTACTTC. Its protein product is CAWIPGGGSPGPYEQYF. The rearrangement links TRBV30 to TRBJ2-7, with 8 bases fitting TRBD2. With 4 bases clipped from V and 2 bases from J, the junction kept 16 bases outside the gene matches. Germline CDR1 reads GTSNPN; CDR2 reads SVGIG (reference sequence). The CDR3 totals 17 residues.

The rearrangement joins TRBV4-3 to TRBJ2-3; D gene ambiguous. The V gene's germline CDR1 is LGHNA and CDR2 YSLEER. This CDR3 has 14 amino acids. V was pared by 5 bases and J by 0 bases, with 9 bases between. In nucleotides, the CDR3 is TGCGCCAGCAGCTCGTCTAGGAGCACAGATACGCAGTATTTT. Translation gives CASSSSRSTDTQYF.

The rearrangement links TRBV19 to TRBJ2-1; TRBD2 matches 10 bases. The CDR3 sequence is 14 residues long. The germline gives CDR1 LNHDA, CDR2 SQIVND (reference sequence). The V and J ends lost 4 bases and 7 bases, in that order; junction bases with no gene match: 4. DNA of the CDR3: TGTGCCAGTAGTACCGGGACTAGCGTGAATGAGCAGTTCTTC. Residues: CASSTGTSVNEQFF.

The rearrangement uses TRBV4-1 and TRBJ1-1, with D maybe TRBD1 (5 bases). The V end was cut by 3 bases, the J end by 1 base, with 9 bases between. CDR1 is MGHRA, CDR2 YSYEKL, per germline. The CDR3 loop spans 14 amino acids. This CDR3 reads CASSQADRNTEAFF. As DNA, the CDR3 is TGCGCCAGCAGCCAGGCTGACAGGAACACTGAAGCTTTCTTT.

The chain is built from TRBV27 and TRBJ1-2; D ambiguous. The germline gives CDR1 MNHEY, CDR2 SMNVEV (reference sequence). Trimming took off 5 bases at V and 1 base at J, with 17 bases between the two ends. The CDR3 is 16 residues long. In DNA, the CDR3 is TGTGCCAGCAGTCCGCCAGGCGCCGTGATTAACTATGGCTACACCTTC. Translating it yields CASSPPGAVINYGYTF.

The V and J genes are TRBV5-1 and TRBJ1-5; 7 bases fit TRBD1. Germline values: CDR1 SGHRS, CDR2 YFSETQ. The CDR3 totals 15 residues. V lost 0 bases and J lost 4; bases outside the gene matches: 4. The CDR3 DNA is TGCGCCAGCAGCTTGGGGGGGACAGATAATCAGCCCCAGCATTTT. This sequence encodes CASSLGGTDNQPQHF.

The chain carries TRBV5-4 and TRBJ2-5; no reliable D call. Germline loops: CDR1 SGHNT, CDR2 YYREEE (reference sequence). The V end lost 1 base, the J end lost 2 bases, and 6 bases lay between the germline ends. The CDR3 length is 13 residues. The CDR3 is CASSLNSQETQYF. The CDR3 nucleotides read TGTGCCAGCAGCTTGAACAGTCAAGAGACCCAGTACTTC.

The chain combines TRBV9 with TRBJ2-5, with no clear D. The length of the CDR3 is 13 residues. Trimming took 3 bases from V and 2 from J, leaving 8 bases between them. In germline, CDR1 is SGDLS, CDR2 YYNGEE. The CDR3 spells CASSAAVQETQYF. Written as DNA, the CDR3 is TGTGCCAGCAGCGCTGCGGTTCAAGAGACCCAGTACTTC.

The chain has TRBV12-5 and TRBJ1-2; D gene ambiguous. Per the germline V gene, CDR1 is LGHNT and CDR2 is FRNRAP. The germline V and J ends were trimmed by 4 bases and 3 bases, with 9 bases remaining between them. The CDR3 length is 13 residues. The CDR3 is CASGSNSDYGYTF. CDR3 nucleotides: TGTGCTAGTGGTTCGAACAGTGACTATGGCTACACCTTC.

This chain joins TRBV12-2 and TRBJ2-3; TRBD2 is the table's D call, not checked against the DNA. TRBV12-2 is designated a pseudogene. The CDR3 consists of 22 residues. CDR3 protein: CASRLWLGPPRREREGTDTQYF. DNA of the CDR3: TGTGCAAGTCGCTTATGGTTGGGGCCCCCAAGGCGGGAGCGGGAGGGCACAGATACGCAGTATTTT.

J is TRBJ1-1 and V is TRBV4-3; no reliable D call. This CDR3 is 13 amino acids long. The V and J ends lost 6 bases and 6 bases respectively, with 14 bases between them. CDR1 LGHNA and CDR2 YSLEER come from the germline V gene. CDR3 sequence reads: CASRREGQAEAFF. CDR3 nucleotide sequence: TGCGCCAGCAGACGAGAAGGCCAGGCTGAAGCTTTCTTT.

This chain uses TRBV4-3 with TRBJ1-2; possibly TRBD1 for D (5 bases). CDR3 size: 15 residues. Trimming took 0 bases from V and 1 from J, leaving 9 bases between them. Germline CDR1 reads LGHNA; CDR2 reads YSLEER. The CDR3, as DNA: TGCGCCAGCAGCCAAGAGTTAGGGGTTAACTATGGCTACACCTTC. This gives the protein CASSQELGVNYGYTF.

This chain joins TRBV5-6 and TRBJ1-2, with D tentatively TRBD1 (6 bases). Looked up from germline, CDR1 is SGHDT and CDR2 is YYEEEE. The V and J ends lost 0 bases and 10 bases respectively, with 16 bases between them. CDR3 size: 14 residues. The CDR3 spells CASSLVAGAHLYTF. As DNA, the CDR3 is TGTGCCAGCAGCTTGGTGGCAGGGGCCCATCTCTACACCTTC.

The chain joins TRBV5-5 to TRBJ1-2, with D perhaps matching TRBD1 (6 bases). Germline lookup yields CDR1 SGHKS and CDR2 YYEKEE (reference sequence). The CDR3 runs 20 residues. V lost 2 bases to trimming and J lost 6 bases, with 32 bases between them. The CDR3 nucleotides are TGTGCCAGCAGCTTCTCGGTCTCCGACGGGGGGGCCAGAGTTGTAGATGGCTACACCTTC. This codes for CASSFSVSDGGARVVDGYTF.

This clone was picked up one time. J is TRBJ2-3 and V is TRBV10-1; TRBD2 is a possible D gene (5 bases). This CDR3 has 17 amino acids. Trimming took 5 bases from V and 0 from J, leaving 18 bases between them. CDR1 and CDR2 (germline): WNHNN, SYGVQD (reference sequence). Here the CDR3 DNA reads TGCGCCAGCAGTCGGGGTAGACGGTCGGGGAGCACAGATACGCAGTATTTT. Translating gives CASSRGRRSGSTDTQYF.

CDR3 DNA sequence: TGCAGCGCGGGTAACAGGGGTGGGGAGCAGTACTTC. Protein sequence: CSAGNRGGEQYF. The chain uses TRBV29-1 and TRBJ2-7; 7 nucleotides match TRBD1. V was pared by 7 bases and J by 7 bases, with 10 bases of the junction left unmatched. The CDR3 consists of 12 residues. The germline V gene has CDR1 SQVTM and CDR2 ANQGSEA.

This chain uses TRBV5-4 with TRBJ2-2; the match to TRBD2 covers 14 bases. The CDR3 extends over 16 amino acids. Germline trimming cut 0 bases from V and 6 bases from J; bases unmatched to any gene: 1. Germline V gene sequence: CDR1 SGHNT, CDR2 YYREEE (reference sequence). The CDR3 coding sequence is TGTGCCAGCAGCTTGGAGACTAGCGGGAGGGCCGGGGAGCTGTTTTTT. As protein: CASSLETSGRAGELFF.

V gene TRBV10-1 combines with J gene TRBJ2-1, with D possibly being TRBD1 (5 bases). This CDR3 region has 14 residues. The V end was cut by 3 bases, the J end by 9 bases, with 15 bases between. Germline V gives CDR1 WNHNN, CDR2 SYGVQD (reference sequence). The CDR3 nucleotides are TGCGCCAGCAGTGATCTAGTAAGGGGCGGTGAGCAGTTCTTC. Its translation is CASSDLVRGGEQFF.

V usage is TRBV28 and J usage is TRBJ2-1, with D possibly being TRBD1 (6 bases). Germline V gene sequence: CDR1 MDHEN, CDR2 SYDVKM. Trimming pared 8 bases from V and 7 bases from J, leaving 15 bases between. CDR3 size: 13 residues. CDR3 amino acids: CASGTSDPNEQFF. The CDR3 bases are TGTGCCAGCGGGACATCCGACCCTAATGAGCAGTTCTTC.

With regard to this clone: The junction departs from germline at one end; a sequencing error may be responsible. This chain joins TRBV11-2 and TRBJ1-1; 8 nucleotides align to TRBD1. Germline loops: CDR1 SGHAT, CDR2 FQNNGV. The CDR3 is made up of 16 amino acids. The CDR3 loop reads CASRLVSGTGNTEAFF. The CDR3 DNA is TGTGCCAGCAGATTAGTTTCCGGGACAGGGAACACTGAAGCTTTCTTT.

This chain joins TRBV7-2 and TRBJ2-7; D unresolved. The CDR3 covers 14 residues. The V gene's germline CDR1 is SGHTA and CDR2 FQGNSA. V was clipped by 6 bases and J by 0 bases, with 12 bases between them. The CDR3 bases are TGTGCCAGCAGGACTCGAGCGCGCTCCTACGAGCAGTACTTC. This encodes CASRTRARSYEQYF.

The rearrangement links TRBV12-2 to TRBJ1-6; the listed D gene, TRBD1, was not tested against the DNA. TRBV12-2 is a known pseudogene. The length of the CDR3 is 17 residues. CDR3 coding DNA: TGTGCAAGTCGCCTGTGCCGGGACATTCCCTATAATTCACCCCTCCACTTT. Its protein is CASRLCRDIPYNSPLHF.

The chain uses TRBV7-2 and TRBJ1-1; 7 bases fit TRBD1. CDR1 SGHTA and CDR2 FQGNSA come from the germline V gene. CDR3 length: 15 amino acids. The J segment lost 1 base and the V segment lost 1 base, leaving 3 bases of the junction unmatched. CDR3 sequence reads: CASSLGSGGNTEAFF. CDR3 DNA sequence: TGTGCCAGCAGCTTAGGGTCAGGGGGGAACACTGAAGCTTTCTTT. The complete variable domain, with remaining parts taken from reference TRBV7-2 and TRBJ1-1, reads GAGVSQSPSNKVTEKGKDVELRCDPISGHTALYWYRQSLGQGLEFLIYFQGNSAPDKSGLPSDRFSAERTGGSVSTLTIQRTQQEDSAVYLCASSLGSGGNTEAFFGQGTRLTVV.

This sequence joins TRBV30 and TRBJ2-7; 9 bases match TRBD2. Germline V lookup: CDR1 GTSNPN, CDR2 SVGIG (reference sequence). The CDR3 is 13 residues long. Trimming cost V 3 bases and J 3 bases; bases outside gene matches: 3. CDR3 protein: CAWRRLADYEQYF. Written as DNA, the CDR3 is TGTGCCTGGAGGCGACTAGCGGACTACGAGCAGTACTTC.

The chain carries TRBV5-1 and TRBJ2-2, with TRBD2 identical over 13 bases. V trimming: 4 bases; J trimming: 2 bases; junction bases outside the gene matches: 5. CDR3 length equals 17 residues. The germline gives CDR1 SGHRS, CDR2 YFSETQ. Here the CDR3 DNA reads TGCGCCAGCAGCACCGGGACTAGCGGGGATAACACCGGGGAGCTGTTTTTT. Its protein is CASSTGTSGDNTGELFF. The full variable domain, its missing parts supplied by reference TRBV5-1 and TRBJ2-2, is KAGVTQTPRYLIKTRGQQVTLSCSPISGHRSVSWYQQTPGQGLQFLFEYFSETQRNKGNFPGRFSGRQFSNSRSEMNVSTLELGDSALYLCASSTGTSGDNTGELFFGEGSRLTVL.

V and J are TRBV7-2 and TRBJ2-7, with TRBD1 as a possible D gene (5 bases). Trimming shortened V by 5 bases and J by 3 bases, and 20 bases separated the two germline ends. Germline V gives CDR1 SGHTA, CDR2 FQGNSA. The length of the CDR3 is 16 residues. CDR3 loop: CASSPWTPTRHYEQYF. The CDR3 bases are TGTGCCAGCAGCCCCTGGACACCCACCCGACACTACGAGCAGTACTTC.